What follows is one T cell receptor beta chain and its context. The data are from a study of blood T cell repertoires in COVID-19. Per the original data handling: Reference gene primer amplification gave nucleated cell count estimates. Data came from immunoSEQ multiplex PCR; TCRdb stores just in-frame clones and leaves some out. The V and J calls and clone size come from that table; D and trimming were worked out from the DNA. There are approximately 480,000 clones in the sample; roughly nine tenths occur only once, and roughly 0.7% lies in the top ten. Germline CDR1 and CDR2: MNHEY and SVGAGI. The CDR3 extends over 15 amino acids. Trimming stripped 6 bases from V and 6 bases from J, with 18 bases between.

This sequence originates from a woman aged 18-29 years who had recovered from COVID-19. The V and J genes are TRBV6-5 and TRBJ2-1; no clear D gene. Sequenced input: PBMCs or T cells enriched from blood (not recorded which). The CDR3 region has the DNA TGTGCCAGCAGCCACGGGTCCATGGAAGGCAATGAGCAGTTCTTC. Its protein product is CASSHGSMEGNEQFF.